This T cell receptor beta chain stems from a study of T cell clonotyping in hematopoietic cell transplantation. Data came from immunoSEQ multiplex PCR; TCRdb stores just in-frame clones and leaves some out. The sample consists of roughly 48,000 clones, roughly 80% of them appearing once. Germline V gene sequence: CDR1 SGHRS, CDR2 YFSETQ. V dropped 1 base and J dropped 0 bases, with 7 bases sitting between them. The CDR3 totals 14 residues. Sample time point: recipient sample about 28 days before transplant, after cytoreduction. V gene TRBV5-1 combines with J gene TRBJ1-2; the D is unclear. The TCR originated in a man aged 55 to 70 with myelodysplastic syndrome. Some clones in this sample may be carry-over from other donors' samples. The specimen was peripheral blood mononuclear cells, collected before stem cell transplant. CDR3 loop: CASSLFGANYGYTF. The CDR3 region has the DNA TGCGCCAGCAGCTTGTTTGGGGCTAACTATGGCTACACCTTC.